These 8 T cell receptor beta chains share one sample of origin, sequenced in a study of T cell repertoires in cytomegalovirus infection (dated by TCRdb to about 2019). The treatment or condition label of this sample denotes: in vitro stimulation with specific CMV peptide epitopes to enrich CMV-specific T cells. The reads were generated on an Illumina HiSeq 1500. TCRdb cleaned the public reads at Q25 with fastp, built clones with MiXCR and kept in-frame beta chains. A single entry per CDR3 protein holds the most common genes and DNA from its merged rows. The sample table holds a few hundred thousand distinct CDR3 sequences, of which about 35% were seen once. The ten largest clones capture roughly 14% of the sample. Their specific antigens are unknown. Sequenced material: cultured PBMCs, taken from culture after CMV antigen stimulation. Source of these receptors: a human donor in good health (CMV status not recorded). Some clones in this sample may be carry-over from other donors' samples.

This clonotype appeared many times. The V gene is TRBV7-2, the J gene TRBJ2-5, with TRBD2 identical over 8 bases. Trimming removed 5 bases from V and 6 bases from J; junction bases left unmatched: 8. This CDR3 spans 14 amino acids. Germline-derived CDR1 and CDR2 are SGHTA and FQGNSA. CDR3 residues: CASSPGGTGKTQYF. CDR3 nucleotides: TGTGCCAGCAGCCCGGGGGGGACGGGGAAGACCCAGTACTTC.

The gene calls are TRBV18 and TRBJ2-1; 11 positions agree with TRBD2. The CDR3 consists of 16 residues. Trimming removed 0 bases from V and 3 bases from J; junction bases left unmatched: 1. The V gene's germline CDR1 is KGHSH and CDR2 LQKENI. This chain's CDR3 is CASSPPGTSGYNEQFF. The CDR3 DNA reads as TGTGCCAGCTCACCACCCGGGACTAGCGGCTACAATGAGCAGTTCTTC.

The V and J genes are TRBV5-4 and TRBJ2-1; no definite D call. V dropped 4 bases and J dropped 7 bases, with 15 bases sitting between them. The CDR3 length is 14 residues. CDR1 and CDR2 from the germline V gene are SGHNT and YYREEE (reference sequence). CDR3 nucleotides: TGTGCCAGCAGCCCTACCGTCCGCGTAAATGAGCAGTTCTTC. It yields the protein CASSPTVRVNEQFF.

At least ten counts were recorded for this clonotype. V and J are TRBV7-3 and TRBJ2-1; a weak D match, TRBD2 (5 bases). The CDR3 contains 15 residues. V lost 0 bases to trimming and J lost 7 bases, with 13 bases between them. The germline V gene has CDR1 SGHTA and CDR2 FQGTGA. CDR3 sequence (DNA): TGTGCCAGCAGCTTAACCAGCGGTCTGGAAAATGAGCAGTTCTTC. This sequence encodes CASSLTSGLENEQFF.

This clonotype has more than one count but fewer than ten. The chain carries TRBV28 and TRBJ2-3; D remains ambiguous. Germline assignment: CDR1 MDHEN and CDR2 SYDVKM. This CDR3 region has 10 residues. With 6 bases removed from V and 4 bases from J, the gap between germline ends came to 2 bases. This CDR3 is CASSSDTQYF. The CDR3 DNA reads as TGTGCCAGCAGCTCAGATACGCAGTATTTT.

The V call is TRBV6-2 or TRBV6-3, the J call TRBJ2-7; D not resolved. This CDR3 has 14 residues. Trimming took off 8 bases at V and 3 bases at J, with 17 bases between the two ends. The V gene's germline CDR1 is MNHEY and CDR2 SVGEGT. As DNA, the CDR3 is TGTGCCAGCCATGAAGACGGAAAGGTCTACGAGCAGTACGTC. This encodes CASHEDGKVYEQYV.

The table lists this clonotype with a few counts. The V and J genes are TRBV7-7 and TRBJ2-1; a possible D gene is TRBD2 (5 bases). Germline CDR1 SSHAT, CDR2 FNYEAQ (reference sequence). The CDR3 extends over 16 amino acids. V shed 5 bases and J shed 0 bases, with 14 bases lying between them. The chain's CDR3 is CASSPFSARSYNEQFF. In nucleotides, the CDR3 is TGTGCCAGCAGCCCATTTAGCGCCCGCTCCTACAATGAGCAGTTCTTC.

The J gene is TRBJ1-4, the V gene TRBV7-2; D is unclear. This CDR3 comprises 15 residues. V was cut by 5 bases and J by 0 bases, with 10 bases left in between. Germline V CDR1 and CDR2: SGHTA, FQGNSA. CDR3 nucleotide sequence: TGTGCCAGCAGCCTCACAGTAGCAACTAATGAAAAACTGTTTTTT. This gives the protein CASSLTVATNEKLFF. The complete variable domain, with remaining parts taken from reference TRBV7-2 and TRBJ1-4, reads GAGVSQSPSNKVTEKGKDVELRCDPISGHTALYWYRQSLGQGLEFLIYFQGNSAPDKSGLPSDRFSAERTGGSVSTLTIQRTQQEDSAVYLCASSLTVATNEKLFFGSGTQLSVL.